Below, one T cell receptor (beta chain) is given with its context. The antigen is not known. This CDR3 spans 14 amino acids. CDR1 and CDR2 from the germline V gene are DFQATT and SNEGSKA (reference sequence). The J segment lost 4 bases and the V segment lost 5 bases, leaving 9 bases of the junction unmatched. The sample comes from a study of T-cell memory formation after mild COVID-19. Turning to the study itself: Largely donor-specific TCR clusters were found.

It was 5'RACE with constant-segment primers that produced the TCR alpha and TCR beta cDNA libraries, which carried sample barcodes and UMIs. TCRdb itself ran the 5' RACE reads through MiXCR, one entry per CDR3 protein. The sample shows approximately 260,000 distinct CDR3 sequences, about 17% of them seen only once. Findings and caveats of the study: Nothing confirmed that second-wave clones peaking on day 37 were specific for SARS-CoV-2. Among clones contracting day 15 to 85, CD4/CD8 was balanced, whereas later expanders leaned CD4+.

The rearrangement links TRBV20-1 to TRBJ2-3; 7 nucleotides agree with TRBD1. This clonotype was obtained from a man younger than 35 who had mild COVID-19 (a few samples of this study predate the infection). Cell type and time point are not known. The sequenced material came from PBMCs or a T cell subset sorted from them (not recorded which). CDR3 amino acids: CSAPWDSRSDTQYF. As DNA, the CDR3 is TGCAGTGCTCCATGGGACAGTCGATCAGATACGCAGTATTTT.